Listed below are T cell receptor beta chains from one sample, sequenced in a study of blood T cell repertoires in COVID-19. Clones were read by immunoSEQ multiplex PCR, and TCRdb kept only the in-frame ones, dropping some. The sample lists about 120,000 clones, 85% to 90% seen once, with around 8% in the top ten. Material for sequencing was peripheral blood. These receptors were collected from a man between 65 and 79 years old who had recovered from COVID-19. The CDR3 runs from the conserved cysteine through the conserved F or W. The order of the fields is D gene, clone size, J gene, V gene, CDR3 DNA, CDR3 protein. The D gene is left open where the match is weak. The size of a clone is reported for some rows only, either as once, few or many, or as a class for expanded clones.

>TRBD1|-|TRBJ1-2|TRBV29-1
TGCAGCGTCAGGCCCATGACAGGGGGGATATCTAACTATGGCTACACCTTC
CSVRPMTGGISNYGYTF
>-|-|TRBJ2-1|TRBV3-1/TRBV3-2
TGTGCCAGCAGCCAAGAGGCTAGCGCGATCAATGAGCAGTTCTTC
CASSQEASAINEQFF
>TRBD1|-|TRBJ2-7|TRBV7-3
TGTGCCAGCAGCTTAACAGGGGGACAGCCCTACGAGCAGTACTTC
CASSLTGGQPYEQYF
>TRBD2|once|TRBJ2-1|TRBV29-1
TGCAGCGCTCTGGGACTAGCTCCCTACAATGAGCAGTTCTTC
CSALGLAPYNEQFF
>TRBD1|-|TRBJ1-2|TRBV28
TGTGCCAGCAGTTTATACACCGGACAGGGGGAAGGCTACACCTTC
CASSLYTGQGEGYTF
>-|-|TRBJ2-5|TRBV5-5
TGTGCCAGCAGCTTGGAGTACAGGTTTAATATGATTGAGACCCAGTACTTC
CASSLEYRFNMIETQYF
>TRBD2|-|TRBJ2-3|TRBV15
TGTGCCACCAGCCCCCGTGGACTAGCGGGGGCAGATACGCAGTATTTT
CATSPRGLAGADTQYF
>TRBD2|once|TRBJ2-1|TRBV19
TGTGCCAGTAGTATGTCCAGGGAGGGTTTAAATGAGCAGTTCTTC
CASSMSREGLNEQFF
>TRBD1|-|TRBJ2-7|TRBV6-6
TGTGCCAGCAGTTACCAGCAGGGGGCTGCGTCCTACGAGCAGTACTTC
CASSYQQGAASYEQYF
>TRBD1|-|TRBJ1-6|TRBV19
TGTGCCAGTAGTATGAGACAGGGGAATTCACCCCTCCACTTT
CASSMRQGNSPLHF
>TRBD2|-|TRBJ2-3|TRBV6-5
TGTGCCAGCAGCCGGAAAGCGGGAGCAGATACGCAGTATTTT
CASSRKAGADTQYF
>-|-|TRBJ1-6|TRBV6-1
TGTGCCAGCAGTGAAGATGAGAGGACACCCCTCCACTTT
CASSEDERTPLHF
>-|-|TRBJ2-6|TRBV2
TGTGCCAGCAGTGATCGGTCCGGGGCCAACGTCCTGACTTTC
CASSDRSGANVLTF
>TRBD1|-|TRBJ2-4|TRBV7-9
TGTGCCAGCAGCTTAACAGGGGTATTTGGCATTCAGTACTTC
CASSLTGVFGIQYF
>-|-|TRBJ1-1|TRBV12-3/TRBV12-4
TGTGCCAGCAGTTTGACAGCGAACACTGAAGCTTTCTTT
CASSLTANTEAFF
>TRBD2|-|TRBJ2-1|TRBV5-1
TGCGCCAGCAGCTTGGGACTAGCGGGACACTACAATGAGCAGTTCTTC
CASSLGLAGHYNEQFF
>-|-|TRBJ1-1|TRBV30
TGTGCCTGGAGTGTAAGAGAGTGGGGGGGGCAGGGTGAAGCTTTCTTT
CAWSVREWGGQGEAFF
>-|-|TRBJ2-3|TRBV29-1
TGCAGCGTGGACACTAGCAGCACAGATACGCAGTATTTT
CSVDTSSTDTQYF
>-|-|TRBJ2-7|TRBV7-3
TGTGCCAGCAGCTTAACCCCGGGGGAAATCTACGAGCAGTACTTC
CASSLTPGEIYEQYF
>TRBD1|medium-sized|TRBJ1-4|TRBV2
TGTGCCACACACAAGACGGGACAGGGGAATGAAAAACTGTTTTTT
CATHKTGQGNEKLFF
>TRBD2|-|TRBJ2-1|TRBV11-3
TGTGCCAGCAGCCCCCGCGGGAGCTCCTACAATGAGCAGTTCTTC
CASSPRGSSYNEQFF
>-|-|TRBJ1-2|TRBV28
TGTGCCAGCAGTTTACTCCACTATGGCTACACCTTC
CASSLLHYGYTF
>TRBD1|-|TRBJ2-1|TRBV6-4
TGTGCCAGCAGTAAGGGACAGGGAAGCTCCTACAATGAGCAGTTCTTC
CASSKGQGSSYNEQFF
>-|-|TRBJ2-7|TRBV5-4
TGTGCCAGCAGCTTGGTGGGGCCGGGACAAACCTACGAGCAGTACTTC
CASSLVGPGQTYEQYF
>TRBD2|once|TRBJ2-5|TRBV18
TGTGCCAGCTCACTGGAGCGGGGGGGCGAGGAGACCCAGTACTTC
CASSLERGGEETQYF
>TRBD1|-|TRBJ2-7|TRBV7-9
TGTGCCAGCAGCCGCGGGACAGGTGACGAGCAGTACTTC
CASSRGTGDEQYF
>-|-|TRBJ1-1|TRBV5-1
TGCGCCAGCAGCTTGGTGCCAGCGAGCCCGAACACTGAAGCTTTCTTT
CASSLVPASPNTEAFF
>-|-|TRBJ2-5|TRBV5-1
TGCGCCAGCAGCGTCTCAGGGGGGAGGGAGACCCAGTACTTC
CASSVSGGRETQYF
>-|-|TRBJ1-3|TRBV7-6
TGTGCCAGCAGCCGTGGGGCCACCTCTGGAAACACCATATATTTT
CASSRGATSGNTIYF
>TRBD2|-|TRBJ2-7|TRBV5-4
TGTGCCAGCAGCCCGGGACCAGCGGGGGGGCGAGGAGAGCAGTACTTC
CASSPGPAGGRGEQYF
>TRBD2|-|TRBJ2-5|TRBV2
TGTGCCAGCAGTTCCAGCGGGGGGGCCCTCGAAGAGACCCAGTACTTC
CASSSSGGALEETQYF
>-|few|TRBJ1-1|TRBV7-3
TGTGCCAGCAGACGAACGGTGAACACTGAAGCTTTCTTT
CASRRTVNTEAFF
>TRBD1|-|TRBJ1-2|TRBV7-8
TGTGCCAGCAGCGAGACAGGGCTGGGCTATGGCTACACCTTC
CASSETGLGYGYTF
>-|-|TRBJ2-4|TRBV27
TGTGCCAGCAGCAGAAACAGCATAGCCAAAAACATTCAGTACTTC
CASSRNSIAKNIQYF
>TRBD1|-|TRBJ2-7|TRBV6-1
TGTGCCAGCAGTGAAGGACAGGGGAGGGAGCAGTACTTC
CASSEGQGREQYF
>-|-|TRBJ2-3|TRBV11-2
TGTGCCAGCAGCTCGGACAGTCTAAATACGCAGTATTTT
CASSSDSLNTQYF
>-|-|TRBJ1-1|TRBV6-2/TRBV6-3
TGTGCCAGCAGTTCTCCAGGGCGAGGGGGGAACACTGAAGCTTTCTTT
CASSSPGRGGNTEAFF
>TRBD1|once|TRBJ2-2|TRBV9
TGTGCCAGCAGCGTCCGGGGACAGGGGGAGGCCGGGGAGCTGTTTTTT
CASSVRGQGEAGELFF
>TRBD1|-|TRBJ1-3|TRBV19
TGTGCCAGTACCCGAACAGTACGACAGGGATCAGGAAACACCATATATTTT
CASTRTVRQGSGNTIYF
>TRBD2|-|TRBJ2-3|TRBV27
TGTGCCAGCAGTCGCTCCTCACTAGCGGGAGGTTTGGGTACGCAGTATTTT
CASSRSSLAGGLGTQYF
>TRBD1|few|TRBJ2-2|TRBV3-1/TRBV3-2
TGTGCCAGCAGACCACAGGGGGCCACCGGGGAGCTGTTTTTT
CASRPQGATGELFF
>-|-|TRBJ2-5|TRBV6-5
TGTGCCAGCAGGCGAGGGGAGACCCAGTACTTC
CASRRGETQYF
>-|-|TRBJ1-1|TRBV2
TGTGCCAGCAGTCCTACCGGAGCCTCGGCGGGGACTGAAGCTTTCTTT
CASSPTGASAGTEAFF
>-|-|TRBJ1-1|TRBV29-1
TGCAGCGGCAGTCGTCAGGGTGACACTGAAGCTTTCTTT
CSGSRQGDTEAFF